A single sample gave rise to the 8 T cell receptor beta chains below, sequenced in a study of cytomegalovirus exposure and HLA in healthy donors. Researchers ran the PCR with 60 Vbeta and 13 Jbeta primers. Produced via immunoSEQ multiplex PCR; TCRdb's table is partial and in-frame only. The sample shows 75,000 to 90,000 clones, 55% to 65% of them seen only once. Sequencing was done on a sample of PBMCs. All receptors derive from a woman between 40 and 55 years old in good health and CMV-seropositive.

This chain connects TRBV4-3 to TRBJ1-6; 8 bases align to TRBD1. Germline assignment: CDR1 LGHNA and CDR2 YSLEER. This CDR3 spans 18 amino acids. J lost 7 bases, V lost 4 bases, and 15 bases had no gene match. CDR3 sequence (DNA): TGCGCCAGCAGCCCTGGGGGCCGGGACAGGAGTACGAATTCACCCCTCCACTTT. This codes for CASSPGGRDRSTNSPLHF.

Only a few counts were recorded for this clone. The rearrangement joins TRBV4-3 to TRBJ2-1; 9 bases are shared with TRBD2. The junction had 13 bases not matched to a gene; V was cut back by 4 bases and J by 12 bases. The length of the CDR3 is 15 residues. CDR1 LGHNA and CDR2 YSLEER come from the germline V gene. CDR3 loop: CASSLAGTSRQAQFF. In DNA, the CDR3 is TGCGCCAGCAGCCTGGCCGGGACTAGCCGACAGGCGCAGTTCTTC.

In this sample, this clone turned up a few times. The chain uses TRBV11-2 and TRBJ2-7; possible D gene TRBD2, 6 bases. The CDR3 consists of 13 residues. From germline, CDR1 is SGHAT and CDR2 FQNNGV. The V gene lost 4 bases and the J gene lost 4 bases, with 11 bases spanning the gap. The CDR3 nucleotides read TGTGCCAGCAGCTGGGGACTTAAATACGAGCAGTACTTC. Its protein is CASSWGLKYEQYF.

This clone is a singleton in its sample. The DNA of the CDR3 is TGTGCCAGCAGGAGACTAGCGGAGTACGAGCAGTACTTC. Translated: CASRRLAEYEQYF. V and J are TRBV27 and TRBJ2-7; 9 bases match TRBD2. The CDR3 is 13 amino acids. From germline, CDR1 is MNHEY and CDR2 SMNVEV (reference sequence). Trimming removed 6 bases from V and 4 bases from J; junction bases left unmatched: 4.

The chain carries TRBV28 and TRBJ1-1; TRBD1 aligns across 7 bases. The CDR3 has 14 residues. Germline trimming cut 7 bases from V and 6 bases from J; bases unmatched to any gene: 11. The V gene's germline CDR1 is MDHEN and CDR2 SYDVKM. The CDR3 bases are TGTGCCAGCAAGCAGGGACAGAAGGGAGCTGAAGCTTTCTTT. It encodes CASKQGQKGAEAFF.

The V call is TRBV10-3, the J call TRBJ2-7; 7 positions agree with TRBD2. This CDR3 has 15 amino acids. Trimming cost V 7 bases and J 7 bases; bases outside gene matches: 16. Per the germline V gene, CDR1 is ENHRY and CDR2 is SYGVKD. CDR3 sequence (DNA): TGTGCCATCATGGCTAGGGGCGGGAGAATAGGTGAGCAGTACTTC. Its translation is CAIMARGGRIGEQYF.

The chain combines TRBV5-4 with TRBJ2-6; 13 nucleotides align to TRBD2. J lost 4 bases, V lost 5 bases, and 6 bases had no gene match. The CDR3 covers 17 residues. Germline V lookup: CDR1 SGHNT, CDR2 YYREEE (reference sequence). The CDR3 DNA is TGTGCCAGCAGTGACGGACTAGCGGGAGCCGGGGCCAACGTCCTGACTTTC. Translating it yields CASSDGLAGAGANVLTF.

The chain is built from TRBV15 and TRBJ2-5, with 8 nucleotides matching TRBD1. With V trimmed by 7 bases and J by 6 bases, 7 bases remained unmatched. CDR1 and CDR2 from the germline V gene are LNHNV and YYDKDF (reference sequence). The CDR3 spans 13 residues. The CDR3 region is CATNGQGLQTQYF. As DNA, the CDR3 is TGTGCCACCAACGGACAGGGTTTGCAGACCCAGTACTTC.